The 2 T cell receptor beta chains listed next were all sequenced from one sample in a study of CD8 T cells in ankylosing spondylitis. TCRdb redid the calling of the 5' RACE reads with MiXCR, one entry per CDR3 protein. The sample yields under 400,000 distinct CDR3 sequences, 11% seen once. The sequenced sample consisted of blood, either unsorted or a sorted T cell fraction (not recorded which). These receptors originate from a female donor with ankylosing spondylitis or in good health (not recorded which).

Many counts were recorded for this clonotype. This sequence joins TRBV28 and TRBJ2-1, with 10 nucleotides matching TRBD1. Germline CDR1 is MDHEN and CDR2 is SYDVKM. CDR3 length equals 16 residues. V was pared by 5 bases and J by 4 bases, with 8 bases of the junction left unmatched. In nucleotides, the CDR3 is TGTGCCAGCAGTCGGGGACAGGGGTCTACTTACAATGAGCAGTTCTTC. Translated: CASSRGQGSTYNEQFF.

This clonotype appeared many times. J is TRBJ2-7 and V is TRBV20-1; the match to TRBD1 covers 7 bases. Germline loops: CDR1 DFQATT, CDR2 SNEGSKA (reference sequence). This CDR3 comprises 14 residues. V gave up 7 bases and J gave up 5 bases; unmatched junction bases: 14. Here the CDR3 DNA reads TGCAGTGGAGGCACGGACAGGTCCTCGAACGAGCAGTACTTC. Protein sequence: CSGGTDRSSNEQYF.